The 12 T cell receptor beta chains reported below all come from one sample, sequenced in a study of T cell repertoires in cytomegalovirus infection. TCRdb re-called the reads with MiXCR, one entry per CDR3 protein. The table has approximately 500,000 distinct CDR3 sequences, approximately 11% seen once. Sequences were obtained from PBMCs. These TCRs come from a human donor in good health (CMV status not recorded). Some clones in this sample may be carry-over from other donors' samples.

The sample holds one count of this clonotype. CDR3 loop: CASSASEATAATNEKLFF. CDR3 bases: TGTGCCAGCAGCGCCTCCGAGGCCACCGCTGCAACTAATGAAAAACTGTTTTTT. The V call is TRBV5-5, the J call TRBJ1-4; D gene unclear. The CDR3 loop spans 18 amino acids. Per germline, CDR1 SGHKS and CDR2 YYEKEE (reference sequence). Trimming stripped 4 bases from V and 0 bases from J, with 19 bases between.

DNA for the CDR3: TGTGCCAGCTCACCAGACCTGTCGGGAGAGACCCAGTACTTC. This encodes CASSPDLSGETQYF. The rearrangement uses TRBV18 and TRBJ2-5; D is unresolved. This CDR3 is 14 amino acids long. Germline V gene sequence: CDR1 KGHSH, CDR2 LQKENI. Trimming took off 2 bases at V and 4 bases at J, with 11 bases between the two ends.

The V and J genes are TRBV3-1 and TRBJ2-7, with no clear D. Germline V gene data show CDR1 as LGHDT and CDR2 as YNNKEL (reference sequence). There are 12 residues in the CDR3. V gave up 2 bases and J gave up 3 bases, with 5 bases separating them. CDR3 in amino acids: CASSQLSYEQYF. The CDR3 DNA reads TGTGCCAGCAGCCAACTAAGCTACGAGCAGTACTTC.

Points on this clonotype: The junction shows a germline mismatch at one end, possibly a read error. The V and J genes are TRBV2 and TRBJ1-1; the D gene is possibly TRBD1 (5 bases). The CDR3 loop spans 15 amino acids. The germline gives CDR1 SNHLY, CDR2 FYNNEI. The CDR3 reads CASKKDTHLNTGAFF. CDR3 coding DNA: TGTGCCAGCAAGAAGGACACTCACCTGAACACTGGAGCTTTCTTT. The whole variable domain, remainder taken from reference TRBV2 and TRBJ1-1, is EPEVTQTPSHQVTQMGQEVILRCVPISNHLYFYWYRQILGQKVEFLVSFYNNEISEKSEIFDDQFSVERPDGSNFTLKIRSTKLEDSAMYFCASKKDTHLNTGAFFGQGTRLTVV.

Only a few counts were recorded for this clonotype. The chain recombines TRBV19 with TRBJ2-7; 9 bases match TRBD1. The CDR3 runs to 14 residues. Germline values: CDR1 LNHDA, CDR2 SQIVND (reference sequence). J gave up 2 bases and V 3 bases, and 2 bases lay outside the gene matches. The CDR3 nucleotides are TGTGCCAGTAGTATCCGGGACAGGGCCTACGAGCAGTACTTC. This gives the protein CASSIRDRAYEQYF. Based on the CDR3 plus reference TRBV19 and TRBJ2-7, the full variable domain is DGGITQSPKYLFRKEGQNVTLSCEQNLNHDAMYWYRQDPGQGLRLIYYSQIVNDFQKGDIAEGYSVSREKKESFPLTVTSAQKNPTAFYLCASSIRDRAYEQYFGPGTRLTVT.

This clonotype was seen repeatedly, ten times or more. The chain recombines TRBV6-5 with TRBJ1-2, with a weak D call TRBD1 (6 bases). The CDR3 length is 16 residues. Germline CDR1 MNHEY, CDR2 SVGAGI. V was clipped by 2 bases and J by 2 bases, with 15 bases between them. The CDR3 DNA is TGTGCCAGCAGTTACGTTGGGGGCCGAGGGAACTATGGCTACACCTTC. As protein: CASSYVGGRGNYGYTF.

In its sample, this clonotype was seen many times. V and J are TRBV7-9 and TRBJ2-3, with D uncertain. Germline values: CDR1 SEHNR, CDR2 FQNEAQ (reference sequence). Trimming removed 5 bases at V and 1 base at J, with 16 bases between. The CDR3 totals 16 residues. The CDR3 DNA reads as TGTGCCAGCAGCCCCTTGGGAATAACGGGCACAGATACGCAGTATTTT. This sequence encodes CASSPLGITGTDTQYF.

In its sample, this clonotype was seen a few times. The chain uses TRBV19 and TRBJ1-4; 7 nucleotides align to TRBD1. This CDR3 region has 17 residues. V shed 8 bases, J shed 0 bases, and the junction held 12 bases outside the gene matches. CDR1 is LNHDA and CDR2 is SQIVND in the germline V gene (reference sequence). CDR3 in DNA: TGTGCCAGTGCCTTCGACAGGGTCGGAGCAACTAATGAAAAACTGTTTTTT. Translated, it gives CASAFDRVGATNEKLFF.

The chain employs TRBV12-3 or TRBV12-4 and TRBJ1-2, with TRBD1 identical over 8 bases. V trimming: 6 bases; J trimming: 7 bases; junction bases outside the gene matches: 10. The CDR3 spans 14 residues. The CDR3 DNA is TGTGCCAGCAGCCACCGGACAGGGAATTGTGGCTACACCTTC. It codes for CASSHRTGNCGYTF.

This clonotype turned up a few times. The chain combines TRBV3-1 with TRBJ2-7; D is ambiguous. The CDR3 length is 14 residues. Germline V gives CDR1 LGHDT, CDR2 YNNKEL (reference sequence). V lost 1 base and J 2 bases, leaving 9 bases between the germline ends. The CDR3 bases are TGTGCCAGCAGCCAAGGGCCAAGAGCCTACGAGCAGTACTTC. Its translation: CASSQGPRAYEQYF.

The V and J genes are TRBV5-1 and TRBJ1-2; D not resolved. V gave up 2 bases and J gave up 4 bases, with 6 bases separating them. Germline CDR1 is SGHRS and CDR2 is YFSETQ. CDR3 length: 12 amino acids. The CDR3: CASSFEAYGYTF. CDR3 in DNA: TGCGCCAGCAGCTTTGAGGCCTATGGCTACACCTTC.

This clonotype was recorded many times. This chain uses TRBV19 with TRBJ2-3, with 12 bases identical to TRBD2. The CDR3 totals 16 residues. With V trimmed by 4 bases and J by 6 bases, 8 bases remained unmatched. CDR1 LNHDA and CDR2 SQIVND come from the germline V gene (reference sequence). The CDR3 loop reads CASSRLAGGWSDTQYF. CDR3 DNA sequence: TGTGCCAGTAGTAGGCTAGCGGGAGGGTGGAGCGATACGCAGTATTTT. Looking up the rest from reference TRBV19 and TRBJ2-3 gives the full variable domain: DGGITQSPKYLFRKEGQNVTLSCEQNLNHDAMYWYRQDPGQGLRLIYYSQIVNDFQKGDIAEGYSVSREKKESFPLTVTSAQKNPTAFYLCASSRLAGGWSDTQYFGPGTRLTVL.